This TCR beta chain was identified in a study of blood T cells in healthy people across ages. This clonotype has more than one count but fewer than ten. For the second PCR, which ran for roughly 6 to 12 cycles, a sample-barcoded 5' primer and a J-beta primer mix were used. TCRdb itself ran the 5' RACE reads through MiXCR, one entry per CDR3 protein. The sample has 750,000 to 950,000 distinct CDR3 sequences; roughly 24% are singletons. Healthy Caucasian individuals from Russia aged about 6 to 95 served as donors. The germline gives CDR1 LGHNA, CDR2 YNFKEQ. The CDR3 loop spans 14 amino acids. Trimming took 0 bases from V and 7 from J; bases not matched to a gene: 4. This sample was also put to use in a study of T cells of mothers and their children. As that study records: Samples came from three healthy Caucasian mothers and their six children.

The sample comprised blood. The chain links TRBV4-2 to TRBJ2-5; TRBD1 matches at 8 bases. This TCR was recovered from a boy aged 10-17 years in good health. CDR3 sequence reads: CASSQETGQGTQYF. CDR3 coding DNA: TGTGCCAGCAGCCAAGAAACCGGACAGGGGACCCAGTACTTC.